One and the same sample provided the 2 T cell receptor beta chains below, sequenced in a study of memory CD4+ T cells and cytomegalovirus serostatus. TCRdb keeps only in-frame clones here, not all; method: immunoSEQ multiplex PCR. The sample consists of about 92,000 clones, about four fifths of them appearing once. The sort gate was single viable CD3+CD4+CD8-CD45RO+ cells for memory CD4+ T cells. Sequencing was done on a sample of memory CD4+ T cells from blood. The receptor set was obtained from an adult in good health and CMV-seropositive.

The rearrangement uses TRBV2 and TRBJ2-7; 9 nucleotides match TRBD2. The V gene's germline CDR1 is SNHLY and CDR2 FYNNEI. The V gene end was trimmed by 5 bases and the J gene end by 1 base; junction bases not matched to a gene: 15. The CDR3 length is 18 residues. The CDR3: CASSRRKGLAGTSYEQYF. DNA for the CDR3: TGTGCCAGCAGTCGCAGAAAGGGCCTAGCGGGAACGTCCTACGAGCAGTACTTC.

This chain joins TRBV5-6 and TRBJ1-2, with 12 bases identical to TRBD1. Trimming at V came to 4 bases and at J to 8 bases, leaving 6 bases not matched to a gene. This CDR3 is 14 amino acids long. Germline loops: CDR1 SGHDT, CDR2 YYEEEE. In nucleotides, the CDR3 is TGTGCCAGCAGCCGGGGACAGGGGGCTTACGGCTACACCTTC. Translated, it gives CASSRGQGAYGYTF.